This TCR beta chain appears in the sequencing data of a study of cytotoxic CD8 clonotypes in ibrutinib-treated CLL. Whole-study context: Recorded responses included about 25 partial and 2 complete; following median approximately six years, approximately 15 stayed remitted and roughly twelve progressed.

Looked up from germline, CDR1 is GTSNPN and CDR2 is SVGIG (reference sequence). The CDR3 runs 12 residues. With 0 bases removed from V and 11 bases from J, the gap between germline ends came to 13 bases. The sequencing depth, 1 in 200,000 to 1 in 1 million T cells, was the target. Profiling relied on immunoSEQ multiplex PCR, and the TCRdb table lists in-frame clones only, not all of them. The sample lists about 160,000 clones, more than 80% occurring once. Cryopreserved PBMCs were the source of approximately 2 micrograms of genomic DNA, which went to TCR beta libraries. The TCR comes from a human donor with chronic lymphocytic leukemia. The chain joins TRBV30 to TRBJ1-1; unclear D gene. Sequencing used PBMCs, obtained after 24 months of ibrutinib treatment. Here the CDR3 DNA reads TGTGCCTGGAGTGTATCTCTACAGCGGGCTTTCTTT. This sequence encodes CAWSVSLQRAFF.